This T cell receptor beta chain was recorded in a study of shared clonotypes between healthy human individuals. Only in-frame clones appear in the TCRdb table, and some are missing; sequencing was by immunoSEQ multiplex PCR. There are about 800,000 clones in the sample; just over 95% occur only once, and approximately 0.2% lies in the top ten. In the naive CD8 group, cells lacked CD45RO and were positively selected for CCR7, so terminally differentiated effector memory CD45RA+ cells were left out. CDR1 and CDR2 from the germline V gene are SGHAT and FQNNGV. This CDR3 is built from 13 residues. With 0 bases removed from V and 8 bases from J, the gap between germline ends came to 10 bases.

The chain combines TRBV11-2 with TRBJ1-1; D remains unclear. The material sequenced was naive CD8+ T cells sorted from blood. The clonotype was recovered from a man aged 25 to 40 in good health. Here the CDR3 DNA reads TGTGCCAGCAGCTTAGATTTAGGCCCCGAAGCTTTCTTT. It yields the protein CASSLDLGPEAFF.